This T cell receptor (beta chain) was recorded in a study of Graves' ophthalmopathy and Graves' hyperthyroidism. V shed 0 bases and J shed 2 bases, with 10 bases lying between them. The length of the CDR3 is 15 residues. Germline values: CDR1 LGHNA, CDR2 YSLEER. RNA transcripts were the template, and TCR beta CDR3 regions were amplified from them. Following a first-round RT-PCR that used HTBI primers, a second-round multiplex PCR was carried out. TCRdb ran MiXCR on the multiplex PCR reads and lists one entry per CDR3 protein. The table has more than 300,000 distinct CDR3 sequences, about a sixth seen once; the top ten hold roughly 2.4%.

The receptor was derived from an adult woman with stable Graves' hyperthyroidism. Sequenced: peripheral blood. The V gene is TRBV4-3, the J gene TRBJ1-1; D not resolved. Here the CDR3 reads CASSQDGRKNTEAFF. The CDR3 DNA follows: TGCGCCAGCAGCCAAGACGGTCGGAAAAACACTGAAGCTTTCTTT.